These 31 T cell receptor beta chains were all obtained from the same sample, sequenced in a study of preoperative IRX-2 immunotherapy in early breast cancer. Stated treatment: preoperative locoregional IRX-2 cytokine immunotherapy. The assay was immunoSEQ multiplex PCR, and TCRdb's table has in-frame clones only and misses some. The top ten clones hold around 6.6% of a sample with approximately 30,000 clones, around 96% of them seen once. Sampling was conducted from a patient treated with IRX-2 immunotherapy. The receptors come from a human donor with breast cancer.

This chain links TRBV29-1 with TRBJ2-1; TRBD1 is a possible D gene (6 bases). V shed 1 base and J shed 6 bases, with 10 bases lying between them. Germline V gene data show CDR1 as SQVTM and CDR2 as ANQGSEA. The CDR3 has 13 residues. The CDR3 nucleotides are TGCAGCGTTGAAGGGGGGCGCGGCAATGAGCAGTTCTTC. Protein product: CSVEGGRGNEQFF.

V and J are TRBV28 and TRBJ1-2, with a weak D call TRBD1 (5 bases). V was clipped by 4 bases and J by 3 bases, with 15 bases between them. CDR1 and CDR2 (germline): MDHEN, SYDVKM. The CDR3 length is 15 residues. The CDR3 region is CASSSTGAGYYGYTF. CDR3 DNA sequence: TGTGCCAGCAGTTCCACCGGGGCAGGGTACTATGGCTACACCTTC.

The chain employs TRBV7-9 and TRBJ2-7; 10 nucleotides line up with TRBD2. The CDR3 sequence is 15 residues long. The J segment lost 3 bases and the V segment lost 1 base, leaving 3 bases of the junction unmatched. CDR1 and CDR2 (germline): SEHNR, FQNEAQ (reference sequence). CDR3 region: CASSLGAGGGYEQYF. The CDR3 DNA is TGTGCCAGCAGCTTAGGAGCGGGAGGGGGCTACGAGCAGTACTTC.

The chain has TRBV5-1 and TRBJ2-7; D is possibly TRBD1 or TRBD2 (5 bases each). Trimming cost V 2 bases and J 0 bases, with 9 bases left between them. Germline CDR1 SGHRS, CDR2 YFSETQ. The CDR3 runs to 14 residues. This CDR3 reads CASSFSGSSYEQYF. In DNA, the CDR3 is TGCGCCAGCAGCTTTTCAGGGAGCTCCTACGAGCAGTACTTC.

The chain recombines TRBV6-5 with TRBJ2-5; D is perhaps TRBD1 (6 bases). Trimming removed 8 bases at V and 3 bases at J, with 13 bases between. The CDR3 is 13 residues long. CDR1 is MNHEY and CDR2 is SVGAGI in the germline V gene. For the CDR3, the DNA is TGTGCCAGCGAACAGGGCGGAGAAGAGACCCAGTACTTC. Translation: CASEQGGEETQYF.

The chain recombines TRBV9 with TRBJ2-1, with no clear D. The length of the CDR3 is 12 residues. Germline lookup yields CDR1 SGDLS and CDR2 YYNGEE. The ends were cut back, 2 bases at V and 9 bases at J, with 9 bases in the middle. Here the CDR3 reads CASSVSSFEQFF. DNA of the CDR3: TGTGCCAGCAGCGTCTCAAGTTTTGAGCAGTTCTTC.

This rearrangement joins TRBV19 to TRBJ1-2, with 8 bases that match TRBD1. Germline values: CDR1 LNHDA, CDR2 SQIVND (reference sequence). The CDR3 extends over 13 amino acids. Trimming removed 6 bases from V and 3 bases from J; junction bases left unmatched: 3. CDR3 bases: TGTGCCAGTAGAGGACAGGGACACTATGGCTACACCTTC. Translation gives CASRGQGHYGYTF.

This chain uses TRBV6-6 with TRBJ2-7; no reliable D call. Germline assignment: CDR1 MNHNY and CDR2 SVGAGI (reference sequence). This CDR3 spans 12 amino acids. Trimming cost V 3 bases and J 3 bases, with 6 bases left between them. CDR3 coding DNA: TGTGCCAGCAGTTATAACGTCTACGAGCAGTACTTC. Protein sequence: CASSYNVYEQYF.

The V and J genes are TRBV6-5 and TRBJ2-5; 7 bases are a match to TRBD1. The V gene end was trimmed by 6 bases and the J gene end by 5 bases; junction bases not matched to a gene: 6. The CDR3 loop spans 13 amino acids. Germline loops: CDR1 MNHEY, CDR2 SVGAGI. DNA for the CDR3: TGTGCCAGCAGGAGAGGGGGCTGGGAGACCCAGTACTTC. This codes for CASRRGGWETQYF.

The gene calls are TRBV11-2 and TRBJ2-7; D may correspond to TRBD1 or TRBD2 (6 bases each). The CDR3 runs to 14 residues. Germline CDR1 SGHAT, CDR2 FQNNGV. V gave up 3 bases and J gave up 1 base, with 10 bases separating them. CDR3 residues: CASSFTGRSYEQYF. The CDR3 DNA reads TGTGCCAGCAGCTTCACAGGGAGGTCCTACGAGCAGTACTTC.

The chain links TRBV6-6 to TRBJ2-5; TRBD1 agrees at 7 bases. V shed 2 bases, J shed 1 base, and the junction held 4 bases outside the gene matches. This CDR3 is built from 15 residues. The germline V gene has CDR1 MNHNY and CDR2 SVGAGI (reference sequence). CDR3 nucleotide sequence: TGTGCCAGCAGTTACAGTGGGACAGCCCAAGAGACCCAGTACTTC. This gives the protein CASSYSGTAQETQYF.

V is TRBV4-2 and J is TRBJ2-1; 11 bases are a match to TRBD2. The CDR3 runs to 20 residues. Germline V gene lookup returns CDR1 LGHNA and CDR2 YNFKEQ. Losses at the gene ends were 2 bases for V and 2 bases for J; bases not matched to a gene: 14. CDR3 amino acids: CASSQRRWGGLADTYNEQFF. In nucleotides, the CDR3 is TGTGCCAGCAGCCAACGTCGCTGGGGGGGACTAGCGGATACCTACAATGAGCAGTTCTTC.

The rearrangement joins TRBV29-1 to TRBJ2-3, with 7 nucleotides matching TRBD2. V dropped 8 bases and J dropped 1; count of bases not matched to a gene: 12. Germline V gene data show CDR1 as SQVTM and CDR2 as ANQGSEA. CDR3 size: 15 residues. Written as DNA, the CDR3 is TGCAGCTCCTTTACGGGGGGTAGAGGCACAGATACGCAGTATTTT. Its protein product is CSSFTGGRGTDTQYF.

The chain joins TRBV7-9 to TRBJ1-4; TRBD1 is a possible D gene (5 bases). The germline V gene encodes CDR1 SEHNR and CDR2 FQNEAQ (reference sequence). The CDR3 totals 16 residues. V was trimmed by 2 bases and J by 6 bases, leaving 16 bases between them. The CDR3 protein is CASSLRGFPLDEKLFF. The CDR3 DNA follows: TGTGCCAGCAGCTTAAGGGGATTCCCCCTCGATGAAAAACTGTTTTTT.

The V call is TRBV18, the J call TRBJ2-5; 7 nucleotides align to TRBD2. The CDR3 has 14 residues. Germline lookup yields CDR1 KGHSH and CDR2 LQKENI. Trimming removed 4 bases from V and 4 bases from J; junction bases left unmatched: 6. DNA of the CDR3: TGTGCCAGCTCACTGGCTCCGGGAGGAGAGACCCAGTACTTC. It specifies CASSLAPGGETQYF.

V gene TRBV5-1 combines with J gene TRBJ2-1; 12 bases match TRBD2. Germline CDR1 SGHRS, CDR2 YFSETQ. This CDR3 spans 15 amino acids. The V and J ends lost 1 base and 10 bases, in that order; junction bases with no gene match: 6. In DNA, the CDR3 is TGCGCCAGCAGCTTGCTAGCGGGAGGGCCGGGAGAGCAGTTCTTC. Its protein product is CASSLLAGGPGEQFF.

The chain joins TRBV7-3 to TRBJ1-2, with 7 bases aligning to TRBD1. V lost 1 base and J lost 3; bases outside the gene matches: 2. This CDR3 is 14 amino acids long. Germline CDR1 and CDR2: SGHTA and FQGTGA. The CDR3 protein is CASSLSRGDYGYTF. The CDR3 nucleotides read TGTGCCAGCAGCTTAAGCAGGGGGGACTATGGCTACACCTTC.

CDR3 nucleotides: TGTGCCAGCAGCTTATCCGGGCTTCGCCCGGGGGAGCAGTACTTC. As protein: CASSLSGLRPGEQYF. The chain uses TRBV13 and TRBJ2-7; D perhaps matches TRBD2 (5 bases). The V gene lost 2 bases and the J gene lost 7 bases, with 18 bases spanning the gap. The CDR3 has 15 amino acids. Germline CDR1 is PRHDT and CDR2 is FYEKMQ (reference sequence).

This clone was detected once. This chain's CDR3 is CASTSGGAVDEQFF. In DNA, the CDR3 is TGTGCCAGCACGAGCGGGGGGGCAGTCGATGAGCAGTTCTTC. The rearrangement joins TRBV7-6 to TRBJ2-1, with 10 bases that match TRBD2. This CDR3 contains 14 residues. V shed 7 bases, J shed 8 bases, and the junction held 8 bases outside the gene matches. Germline V gives CDR1 SGHVS, CDR2 FNYEAQ.

V and J are TRBV27 and TRBJ1-1, with D hard to call. This CDR3 has 14 amino acids. Germline V gene lookup returns CDR1 MNHEY and CDR2 SMNVEV (reference sequence). Trimming cost V 1 base and J 1 base, with 7 bases left between them. CDR3 coding DNA: TGTGCCAGCAGTTTATTGAAAAGGAACACTGAAGCTTTCTTT. Translation: CASSLLKRNTEAFF.

The chain joins TRBV7-3 to TRBJ1-6; no reliable D call. The germline V and J ends were trimmed by 3 bases and 10 bases, with 10 bases remaining between them. The V gene's germline CDR1 is SGHTA and CDR2 FQGTGA. The CDR3 runs 13 residues. The CDR3 DNA reads as TGTGCCAGCAGCTTCATCTCGGGGTCACCCCTCCACTTT. It specifies CASSFISGSPLHF. The full variable domain, completed using reference TRBV7-3 and TRBJ1-6, is GAGVSQTPSNKVTEKGKYVELRCDPISGHTALYWYRQSLGQGPEFLIYFQGTGAADDSGLPNDRFFAVRPEGSVSTLKIQRTERGDSAVYLCASSFISGSPLHFGNGTRLTVT.

This chain joins TRBV9 and TRBJ2-7, with D tentatively TRBD1 (5 bases). The CDR3 is 15 amino acids. The V gene lost 0 bases and the J gene lost 1 base, with 11 bases spanning the gap. Germline V gene sequence: CDR1 SGDLS, CDR2 YYNGEE. CDR3 in DNA: TGTGCCAGCAGCGTAGGAAACAGGCGATCCTACGAGCAGTACTTC. Encoded protein: CASSVGNRRSYEQYF.

The chain has TRBV19 and TRBJ1-1; 9 bases map to TRBD1. The CDR3 is 12 amino acids. Germline-derived CDR1 and CDR2 are LNHDA and SQIVND (reference sequence). V lost 7 bases to trimming and J lost 5 bases; unmatched junction nucleotides: 2. CDR3 DNA: TGTGCCAGTAACAGGGGGCGAACTGAAGCTTTCTTT. Protein: CASNRGRTEAFF.

This clone was seen a single time. The V call is TRBV6-1, the J call TRBJ2-2; possibly TRBD1 for D (6 bases). Germline CDR1 reads MNHNS; CDR2 reads SASEGT. V shed 4 bases and J shed 2 bases, with 14 bases lying between them. There are 16 residues in the CDR3. The CDR3 DNA reads TGTGCCAGCAGTGTACAGGGCCGGGTTAACACCGGGGAGCTGTTTTTT. Translation: CASSVQGRVNTGELFF.

This clone has a single count. The chain joins TRBV6-5 to TRBJ2-3; 8 bases line up with TRBD2. The CDR3 loop spans 15 amino acids. The V gene end was trimmed by 4 bases and the J gene end by 1 base; junction bases not matched to a gene: 4. From germline, CDR1 is MNHEY and CDR2 SVGAGI. This chain's CDR3 is CASSSPTSGTDTQYF. The CDR3 DNA sequence: TGTGCCAGCAGTTCCCCGACTAGCGGCACAGATACGCAGTATTTT.

The CDR3 region is CASSLRLVETQYF. CDR3 in DNA: TGTGCCAGCAGCCTACGACTAGTGGAGACCCAGTACTTC. The chain couples TRBV7-2 to TRBJ2-5; possible D gene TRBD2, 6 bases. The CDR3 contains 13 residues. Between the trimmed V and J ends, which lost 5 bases and 5 bases, there was a span of 12 bases. Germline CDR1 SGHTA, CDR2 FQGNSA.

The chain recombines TRBV28 with TRBJ1-2; D unclear. Germline CDR1 MDHEN, CDR2 SYDVKM. The CDR3 has 13 amino acids. The V and J ends lost 0 bases and 7 bases respectively, with 9 bases between them. The CDR3 bases are TGTGCCAGCAGTTTATGGCTCTTGGGTGGCTACACCTTC. It codes for CASSLWLLGGYTF.

The V call is TRBV18, the J call TRBJ1-5; no firm D call. The CDR3 runs 14 residues. Deletions cut 3 bases from V and 3 bases from J, with 9 bases between. The germline V gene encodes CDR1 KGHSH and CDR2 LQKENI. In nucleotides, the CDR3 is TGTGCCAGCTCACCCACGGGTGACAATCAGCCCCAGCATTTT. Translated: CASSPTGDNQPQHF.

The rearrangement uses TRBV29-1 and TRBJ2-7; D is possibly TRBD2 (5 bases). Trimming removed 4 bases at V and 0 bases at J, with 7 bases between. The germline V gene encodes CDR1 SQVTM and CDR2 ANQGSEA. There are 12 residues in the CDR3. The CDR3 loop is CSVAGSSYEQYF. The CDR3 region has the DNA TGCAGCGTTGCGGGGAGCTCCTACGAGCAGTACTTC.

The J gene is TRBJ2-5, the V gene TRBV6-1, with D uncertain. The germline V gene encodes CDR1 MNHNS and CDR2 SASEGT. V was trimmed by 4 bases and J by 4 bases, leaving 13 bases between them. The CDR3 runs to 14 residues. The CDR3 sequence is CASSAIQLGETQYF. The CDR3 nucleotides read TGTGCCAGCAGTGCCATACAGTTAGGAGAGACCCAGTACTTC.

This clone was recorded only once. The genes are TRBV4-2 and TRBJ2-7; 8 positions match TRBD1. Germline V gives CDR1 LGHNA, CDR2 YNFKEQ. J lost 7 bases, V lost 2 bases, and 13 bases had no gene match. This CDR3 is 16 amino acids long. CDR3 in DNA: TGTGCCAGCAGCCAACCTGGGGACAGGCCGCCTAAAGAGCAGTACTTC. It specifies CASSQPGDRPPKEQYF.